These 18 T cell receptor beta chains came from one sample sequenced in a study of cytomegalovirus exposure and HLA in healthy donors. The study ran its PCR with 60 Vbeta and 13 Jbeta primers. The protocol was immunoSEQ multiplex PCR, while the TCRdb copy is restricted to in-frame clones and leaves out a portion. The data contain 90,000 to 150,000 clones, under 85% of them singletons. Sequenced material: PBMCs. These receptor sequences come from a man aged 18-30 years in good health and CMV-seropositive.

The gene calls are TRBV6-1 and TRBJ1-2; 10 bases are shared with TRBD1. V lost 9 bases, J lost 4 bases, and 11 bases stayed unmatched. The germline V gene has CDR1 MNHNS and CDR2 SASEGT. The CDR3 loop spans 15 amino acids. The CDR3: CASGGTGAPLYGYTF. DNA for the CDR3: TGTGCCAGTGGAGGGACAGGGGCCCCCCTCTATGGCTACACCTTC.

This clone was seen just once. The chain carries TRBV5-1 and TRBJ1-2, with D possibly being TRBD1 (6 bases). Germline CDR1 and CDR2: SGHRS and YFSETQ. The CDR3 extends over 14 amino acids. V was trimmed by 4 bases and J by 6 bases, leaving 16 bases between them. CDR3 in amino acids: CASSAGAPGNGYTF. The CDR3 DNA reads TGCGCCAGCAGCGCGGGGGCCCCCGGGAATGGCTACACCTTC.

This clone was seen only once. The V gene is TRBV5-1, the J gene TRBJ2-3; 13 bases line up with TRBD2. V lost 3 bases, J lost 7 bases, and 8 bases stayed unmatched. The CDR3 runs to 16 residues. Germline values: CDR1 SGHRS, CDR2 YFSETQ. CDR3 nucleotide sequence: TGCGCCAGCAGCTCCGGGACTAGCGGGGTGAGATATACGCAGTATTTT. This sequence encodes CASSSGTSGVRYTQYF.

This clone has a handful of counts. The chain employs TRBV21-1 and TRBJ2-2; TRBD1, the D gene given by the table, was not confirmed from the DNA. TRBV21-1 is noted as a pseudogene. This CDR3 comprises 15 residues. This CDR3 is CASSAAGPRGGELFF. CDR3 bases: TGTGCCAGCAGCGCTGCCGGGCCCAGGGGCGGGGAGCTGTTTTTT.

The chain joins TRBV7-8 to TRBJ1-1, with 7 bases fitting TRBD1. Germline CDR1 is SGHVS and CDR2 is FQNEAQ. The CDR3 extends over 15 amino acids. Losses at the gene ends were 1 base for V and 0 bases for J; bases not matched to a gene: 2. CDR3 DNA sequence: TGTGCCAGCAGCTTAGTAAGGGGGCTGAACACTGAAGCTTTCTTT. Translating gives CASSLVRGLNTEAFF.

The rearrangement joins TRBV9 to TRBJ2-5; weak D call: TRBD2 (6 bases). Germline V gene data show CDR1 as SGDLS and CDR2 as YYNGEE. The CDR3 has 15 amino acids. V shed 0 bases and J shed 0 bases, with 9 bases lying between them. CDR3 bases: TGTGCCAGCAGCGTAGGTGGAGGGTACCAAGAGACCCAGTACTTC. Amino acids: CASSVGGGYQETQYF.

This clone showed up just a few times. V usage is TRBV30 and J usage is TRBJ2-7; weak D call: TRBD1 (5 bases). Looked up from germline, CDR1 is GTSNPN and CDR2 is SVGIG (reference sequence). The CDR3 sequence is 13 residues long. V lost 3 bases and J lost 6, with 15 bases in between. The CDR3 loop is CAWSERQFLEQYF. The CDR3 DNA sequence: TGTGCCTGGAGCGAGAGACAGTTCCTCGAGCAGTACTTC.

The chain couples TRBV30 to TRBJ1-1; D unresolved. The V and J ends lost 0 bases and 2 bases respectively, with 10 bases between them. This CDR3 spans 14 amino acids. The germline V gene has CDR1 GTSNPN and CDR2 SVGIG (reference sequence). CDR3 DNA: TGTGCCTGGAGTGTACAAGTTCTTAACACTGAAGCTTTCTTT. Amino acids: CAWSVQVLNTEAFF.

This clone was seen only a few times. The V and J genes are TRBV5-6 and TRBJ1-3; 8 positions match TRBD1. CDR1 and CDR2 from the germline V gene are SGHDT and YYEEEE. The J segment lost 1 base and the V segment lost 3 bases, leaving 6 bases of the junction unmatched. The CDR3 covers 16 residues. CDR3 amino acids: CASSYATGASGNTIYF. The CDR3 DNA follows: TGTGCCAGCAGCTATGCGACAGGGGCTTCTGGAAACACCATATATTTT.

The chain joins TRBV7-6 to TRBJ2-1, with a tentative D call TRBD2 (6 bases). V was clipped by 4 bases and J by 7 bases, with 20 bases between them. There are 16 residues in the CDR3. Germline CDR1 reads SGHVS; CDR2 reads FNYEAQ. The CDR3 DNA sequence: TGTGCCAGCAGCTCGGAAACTAGCCTCCTTCTGAATGAGCAGTTCTTC. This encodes CASSSETSLLLNEQFF.

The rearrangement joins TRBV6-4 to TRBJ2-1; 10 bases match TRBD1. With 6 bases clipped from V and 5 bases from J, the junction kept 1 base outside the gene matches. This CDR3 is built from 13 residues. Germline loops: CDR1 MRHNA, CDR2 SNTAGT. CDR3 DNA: TGTGCCAGCAGAGGACAGGGGGACAATGAGCAGTTCTTC. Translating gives CASRGQGDNEQFF.

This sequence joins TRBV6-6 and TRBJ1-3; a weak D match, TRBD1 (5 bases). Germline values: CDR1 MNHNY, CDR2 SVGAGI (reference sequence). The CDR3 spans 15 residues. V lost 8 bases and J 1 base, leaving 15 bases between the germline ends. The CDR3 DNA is TGTGCCAGCCTCACCGGGGGGTCGTCTGGAAACACCATATATTTT. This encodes CASLTGGSSGNTIYF.

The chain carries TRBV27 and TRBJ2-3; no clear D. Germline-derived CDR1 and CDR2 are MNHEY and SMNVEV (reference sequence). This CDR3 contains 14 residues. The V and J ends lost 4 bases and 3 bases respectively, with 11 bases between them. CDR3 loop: CASSYNRLTDTQYF. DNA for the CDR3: TGTGCCAGCAGTTACAACCGACTTACAGATACGCAGTATTTT.

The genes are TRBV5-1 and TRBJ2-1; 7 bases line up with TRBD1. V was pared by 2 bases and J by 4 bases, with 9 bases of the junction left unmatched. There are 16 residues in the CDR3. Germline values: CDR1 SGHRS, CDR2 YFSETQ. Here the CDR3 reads CASSLIGDRAYNEQFF. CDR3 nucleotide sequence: TGCGCCAGCAGCTTAATCGGGGACAGAGCTTACAATGAGCAGTTCTTC.

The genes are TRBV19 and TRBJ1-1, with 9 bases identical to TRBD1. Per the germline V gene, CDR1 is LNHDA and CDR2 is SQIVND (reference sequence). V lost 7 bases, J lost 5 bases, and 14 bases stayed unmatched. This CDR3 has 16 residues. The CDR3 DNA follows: TGTGCCAGTAAGCGGACGAGGAACAGGGGGCAAACTGAAGCTTTCTTT. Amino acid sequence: CASKRTRNRGQTEAFF.

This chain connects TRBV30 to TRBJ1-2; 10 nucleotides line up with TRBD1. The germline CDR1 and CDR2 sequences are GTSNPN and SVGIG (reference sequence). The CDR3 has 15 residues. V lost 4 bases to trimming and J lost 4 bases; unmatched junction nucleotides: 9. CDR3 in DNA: TGTGCCTGGACTTTCGGGACAGGGGTTTTCTATGGCTACACCTTC. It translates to CAWTFGTGVFYGYTF.

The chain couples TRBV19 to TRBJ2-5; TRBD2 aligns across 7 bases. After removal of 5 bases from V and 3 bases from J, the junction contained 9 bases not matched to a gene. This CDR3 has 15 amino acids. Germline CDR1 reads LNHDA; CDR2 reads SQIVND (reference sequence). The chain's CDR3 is CASSWGGRVEETQYF. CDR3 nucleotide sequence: TGTGCCAGTAGTTGGGGCGGGAGAGTGGAAGAGACCCAGTACTTC.

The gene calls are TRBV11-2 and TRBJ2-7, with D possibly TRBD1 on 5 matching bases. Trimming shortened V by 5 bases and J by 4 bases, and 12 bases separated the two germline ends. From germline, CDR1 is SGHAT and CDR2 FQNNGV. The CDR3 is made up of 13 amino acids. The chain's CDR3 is CASSTGGLYEQYF. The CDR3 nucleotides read TGTGCCAGCAGCACAGGCGGCCTTTACGAGCAGTACTTC.